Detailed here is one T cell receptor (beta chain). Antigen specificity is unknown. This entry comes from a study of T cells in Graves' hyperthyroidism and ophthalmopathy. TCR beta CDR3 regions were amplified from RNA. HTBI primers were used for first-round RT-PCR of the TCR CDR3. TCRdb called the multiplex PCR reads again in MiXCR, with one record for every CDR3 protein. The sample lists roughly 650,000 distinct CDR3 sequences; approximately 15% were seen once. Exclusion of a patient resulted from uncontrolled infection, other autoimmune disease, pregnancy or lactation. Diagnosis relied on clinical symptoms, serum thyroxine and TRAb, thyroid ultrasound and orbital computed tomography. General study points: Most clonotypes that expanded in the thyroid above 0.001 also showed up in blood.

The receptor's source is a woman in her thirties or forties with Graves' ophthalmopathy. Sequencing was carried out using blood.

CDR3 loop: CASSFGVSGANVLTF. CDR3 nucleotide sequence: TGTGCCAGCAGCTTCGGGGTTTCTGGGGCCAACGTCCTGACTTTC. The chain combines TRBV11-2 with TRBJ2-6, with D possibly being TRBD2 (5 bases). The V end was cut by 3 bases, the J end by 1 base, with 7 bases between. The CDR3 extends over 15 amino acids. Per the germline V gene, CDR1 is SGHAT and CDR2 is FQNNGV.